The 28 T cell receptor beta chains presented below share a single source sample, sequenced in a study of blood T cell repertoires in COVID-19. TCRdb's copy holds only in-frame clones and misses some; the assay was immunoSEQ multiplex PCR. The data show tens of thousands of clones, about four fifths seen once. Sequenced sample: peripheral blood. Source of these receptors: a woman between 65 and 79 years old with acute or convalescent COVID-19.

The chain couples TRBV10-3 to TRBJ1-1; D unresolved. The germline V gene encodes CDR1 ENHRY and CDR2 SYGVKD. Trimming took off 5 bases at V and 0 bases at J, with 10 bases between the two ends. The CDR3 loop spans 14 amino acids. The CDR3 sequence: CAISKEGVNTEAFF. CDR3 sequence (DNA): TGTGCCATCAGTAAGGAGGGAGTGAACACTGAAGCTTTCTTT.

V usage is TRBV27 and J usage is TRBJ2-1, with 7 bases aligning to TRBD2. Germline values: CDR1 MNHEY, CDR2 SMNVEV (reference sequence). J gave up 9 bases and V 3 bases, and 14 bases lay outside the gene matches. CDR3 length equals 16 residues. The CDR3: CASSFLASGTIGEQFF. DNA of the CDR3: TGTGCCAGCAGTTTCTTGGCTAGCGGTACTATAGGTGAGCAGTTCTTC.

The chain joins TRBV9 to TRBJ1-4; TRBD1 is a possible D gene (5 bases). V lost 0 bases and J 6 bases, leaving 12 bases between the germline ends. The length of the CDR3 is 15 residues. Germline V gene sequence: CDR1 SGDLS, CDR2 YYNGEE. The CDR3 here is CASSVAWGGDEKLFF. CDR3 sequence (DNA): TGTGCCAGCAGCGTAGCTTGGGGAGGGGATGAAAAACTGTTTTTT.

The rearrangement uses TRBV11-2 and TRBJ2-1, with TRBD2 matching over 13 bases. With 4 bases clipped from V and 10 bases from J, the junction kept 7 bases outside the gene matches. The germline CDR1 and CDR2 sequences are SGHAT and FQNNGV. The CDR3 consists of 15 residues. CDR3 residues: CASSSRTSGGGEQFF. DNA for the CDR3: TGTGCCAGCAGCTCCCGGACTAGCGGGGGAGGAGAGCAGTTCTTC.

V gene TRBV12-3 or TRBV12-4 combines with J gene TRBJ1-2, with a possible D match to TRBD1 (5 bases). Trimming took 3 bases from V and 3 from J, leaving 8 bases between them. This CDR3 has 13 amino acids. The CDR3 protein is CASSFTGYYGYTF. CDR3 DNA sequence: TGTGCCAGCAGTTTCACAGGTTACTATGGCTACACCTTC.

CDR3 in amino acids: CASSVFAGGTDTQYF. The DNA of the CDR3 is TGTGCCAGTAGTGTCTTCGCGGGGGGGACGGATACGCAGTATTTT. This chain uses TRBV19 with TRBJ2-3; TRBD2 matches at 9 bases. The CDR3 is 15 residues long. Germline CDR1 is LNHDA and CDR2 is SQIVND (reference sequence). V shed 5 bases and J 6 bases; nucleotides not matched to a gene: 9.

The genes are TRBV3-1 (or the pseudogene TRBV3-2) and TRBJ1-1, with a tentative D call TRBD1 (5 bases). The CDR3 totals 15 residues. The V and J ends lost 4 bases and 4 bases respectively, with 16 bases between them. From germline, CDR1 is LGHDT and CDR2 YNNKEL (reference sequence). CDR3 nucleotide sequence: TGTGCCAGCAGCCCAAGTTTCAGGGAACTCACTGAAGCTTTCTTT. It translates to CASSPSFRELTEAFF.

V is TRBV2 and J is TRBJ2-7, with 7 bases fitting TRBD1. Germline V gene lookup returns CDR1 SNHLY and CDR2 FYNNEI. This CDR3 region has 15 residues. V gave up 4 bases and J gave up 2 bases; unmatched junction bases: 8. The CDR3 DNA sequence: TGTGCCAGCAGTGGTGACAGGGAACGCGCCTACGAGCAGTACTTC. Translation: CASSGDRERAYEQYF.

V and J are TRBV5-8 and TRBJ1-5, with 8 nucleotides matching TRBD1. The CDR3 runs 15 residues. CDR1 SGHTS and CDR2 YDEGEE come from the germline V gene. With V trimmed by 5 bases and J by 3 bases, 7 bases remained unmatched. The CDR3 reads CASRSGQGVNQPQHF. The DNA of the CDR3 is TGTGCCAGCAGAAGTGGACAGGGCGTCAATCAGCCCCAGCATTTT.

J is TRBJ1-4 and V is TRBV19; D is perhaps TRBD1 (5 bases). CDR3 length equals 14 residues. Trimming pared 3 bases from V and 8 bases from J, leaving 13 bases between. The germline gives CDR1 LNHDA, CDR2 SQIVND (reference sequence). Here the CDR3 reads CASSIIGGGEKLFF. CDR3 bases: TGTGCCAGTAGTATTATTGGGGGAGGAGAAAAACTGTTTTTT.

The chain uses TRBV6-6 and TRBJ2-3, with 12 bases that match TRBD2. In germline, CDR1 is MNHNY, CDR2 SVGAGI (reference sequence). The CDR3 is 18 amino acids. V was pared by 5 bases and J by 0 bases, with 9 bases of the junction left unmatched. CDR3 bases: TGTGCCAGCAGTCGACTAGCGGGGGTCAAAATTAGCACAGATACGCAGTATTTT. It yields the protein CASSRLAGVKISTDTQYF.

V usage is TRBV19 and J usage is TRBJ1-4; D perhaps matches TRBD1 (5 bases). CDR1 and CDR2 (germline): LNHDA, SQIVND (reference sequence). The CDR3 length is 13 residues. V lost 5 bases to trimming and J lost 8 bases, with 12 bases between them. CDR3 DNA sequence: TGTGCCAGTAGTTTTACGGGGGAAGAAAAACTGTTTTTT. This encodes CASSFTGEEKLFF.

The gene calls are TRBV6-5 and TRBJ2-5; weak D call: TRBD1 (5 bases). This CDR3 region has 13 residues. Germline values: CDR1 MNHEY, CDR2 SVGAGI. The germline V and J ends were trimmed by 11 bases and 5 bases, with 18 bases remaining between them. The CDR3 loop is CAGTRGNWETQYF. In nucleotides, the CDR3 is TGTGCCGGCACAAGGGGTAATTGGGAGACCCAGTACTTC.

J is TRBJ2-5 and V is TRBV7-3, with D perhaps matching TRBD1 (5 bases). V dropped 4 bases and J dropped 2 bases, with 8 bases sitting between them. The CDR3 loop spans 13 amino acids. Per the germline V gene, CDR1 is SGHTA and CDR2 is FQGTGA. The CDR3, as DNA: TGTGCCAGCAGCTCCGACAGACAAGAGACCCAGTACTTC. This gives the protein CASSSDRQETQYF.

The chain links TRBV28 to TRBJ2-1; tentatively, D is TRBD2 (5 bases). V lost 9 bases and J 0 bases, leaving 12 bases between the germline ends. CDR1 and CDR2 (germline): MDHEN, SYDVKM. The CDR3 consists of 14 residues. CDR3 residues: CASKDRGSYNEQFF. CDR3 DNA: TGTGCCAGTAAAGATCGGGGCTCCTACAATGAGCAGTTCTTC.

This chain joins TRBV11-2 and TRBJ1-1; 7 nucleotides align to TRBD1. Germline V CDR1 and CDR2: SGHAT, FQNNGV. The CDR3 is 19 amino acids. Losses at the gene ends were 1 base for V and 1 base for J; bases not matched to a gene: 15. DNA for the CDR3: TGTGCCAGCAGCTTAGTTGGAGGGGGCATGACCCTAGAGAACACTGAAGCTTTCTTT. Translation: CASSLVGGGMTLENTEAFF.

This chain uses TRBV12-3 or TRBV12-4 with TRBJ2-1, with a tentative D call TRBD2 (5 bases). Trimming removed 3 bases at V and 12 bases at J, with 9 bases between. The CDR3 runs to 11 residues. The CDR3 region has the DNA TGTGCCAGCAGTTTCGGACTCTCGCAGTTCTTC. Its protein is CASSFGLSQFF.

The chain combines TRBV19 with TRBJ1-2, with a weak D call TRBD1 (6 bases). CDR1 and CDR2 (germline): LNHDA, SQIVND (reference sequence). This CDR3 has 13 residues. V was shortened by 5 bases and J by 6 bases, with 13 bases between the two germline ends. The CDR3 sequence is CASSEGTPNGYTF. CDR3 DNA: TGTGCCAGTAGTGAGGGGACACCGAATGGCTACACCTTC.

This clone has a count of ten or more. This chain uses TRBV28 with TRBJ1-1; D is unresolved. Trimming stripped 6 bases from V and 2 bases from J, with 16 bases between. Germline CDR1 is MDHEN and CDR2 is SYDVKM. The CDR3 has 15 residues. The CDR3 region has the DNA TGTGCCAGCAGCTCCTTCCGATTGGGCAACACTGAAGCTTTCTTT. Translation gives CASSSFRLGNTEAFF.

The rearrangement uses TRBV6-5 and TRBJ1-2, with 7 bases fitting TRBD1. Germline V gene lookup returns CDR1 MNHEY and CDR2 SVGAGI. Unmatched junction bases numbered 11, after V lost 6 bases and J lost 4 bases. CDR3 size: 15 residues. The CDR3 DNA reads TGTGCCAGCAGCCAGGGCGGGACAGTCCCCTATGGCTACACCTTC. Residues: CASSQGGTVPYGYTF.

The J gene is TRBJ2-6, the V gene TRBV21-1; TRBD1, the table's D call, was not compared with the DNA. TRBV21-1 is deemed a pseudogene. The CDR3 has 18 amino acids. This CDR3 is CASSSGQGKTSGANVLTF. The DNA of the CDR3 is TGTGCCAGCAGCAGCGGACAGGGAAAGACCTCTGGGGCCAACGTCCTGACTTTC.

This chain joins TRBV30 and TRBJ1-3; D unresolved. Deletions cut 8 bases from V and 0 bases from J, with 14 bases between. The CDR3 runs 14 residues. Germline CDR1 and CDR2: GTSNPN and SVGIG (reference sequence). This CDR3 is CARNGESSGNTIYF. In nucleotides, the CDR3 is TGTGCCCGCAACGGGGAAAGCTCTGGAAACACCATATATTTT.

The rearrangement joins TRBV6-5 to TRBJ2-1, with a tentative D call TRBD1 (6 bases). The germline gives CDR1 MNHEY, CDR2 SVGAGI. The CDR3 runs 13 residues. V was cut by 4 bases and J by 4 bases, with 8 bases left in between. DNA for the CDR3: TGTGCCAGCAGTTCACAGGGATACAATGAGCAGTTCTTC. Translated, it gives CASSSQGYNEQFF.

This clone has only a few counts. This rearrangement joins TRBV3-1 (or the pseudogene TRBV3-2) to TRBJ1-3; unclear D gene. The germline CDR1 and CDR2 sequences are LGHDT and YNNKEL (reference sequence). CDR3 length: 12 amino acids. The germline V and J ends were trimmed by 5 bases and 2 bases, with 4 bases remaining between them. The CDR3, as DNA: TGTGCCAGCAGCTTTACTGGAAACACCATATATTTT. It encodes CASSFTGNTIYF.

The count of this clone is one. The chain combines TRBV6-1 with TRBJ1-1; D may be TRBD1 (6 bases). Trimming left V 0 bases short and J 1 base short, with 6 bases between. The CDR3 has 14 amino acids. The germline V gene has CDR1 MNHNS and CDR2 SASEGT. The CDR3 protein is CASSEARGNTEAFF. In DNA, the CDR3 is TGTGCCAGCAGTGAAGCCAGGGGGAACACTGAAGCTTTCTTT.

This clone was detected a few times. The J gene is TRBJ1-1, the V gene TRBV30; no reliable D call. There are 13 residues in the CDR3. Looked up from germline, CDR1 is GTSNPN and CDR2 is SVGIG (reference sequence). V was trimmed by 2 bases and J by 0 bases, leaving 7 bases between them. As DNA, the CDR3 is TGTGCCTGGAGTCAGGACTTGAACACTGAAGCTTTCTTT. Amino acid sequence: CAWSQDLNTEAFF.

The chain combines TRBV2 with TRBJ2-1, with TRBD2 matching 10 bases. The germline CDR1 and CDR2 sequences are SNHLY and FYNNEI. The CDR3 totals 16 residues. Trimming removed 4 bases from V and 7 bases from J; junction bases left unmatched: 10. The CDR3 DNA is TGTGCCAGCAGTGTACTGAGCGGGGGGGCCAAGAATGAGCAGTTCTTC. Protein: CASSVLSGGAKNEQFF.

The chain couples TRBV3-1 (or the pseudogene TRBV3-2) to TRBJ1-2; TRBD1 matches at 8 bases. CDR3 length: 19 residues. The ends lost 4 bases at V and 4 bases at J; junction bases unmatched: 20. The V gene's germline CDR1 is LGHDT and CDR2 YNNKEL (reference sequence). The chain's CDR3 is CASSRKGQGALPGGYGYTF. CDR3 in DNA: TGTGCCAGCAGCCGAAAAGGACAGGGCGCACTACCGGGAGGCTATGGCTACACCTTC.